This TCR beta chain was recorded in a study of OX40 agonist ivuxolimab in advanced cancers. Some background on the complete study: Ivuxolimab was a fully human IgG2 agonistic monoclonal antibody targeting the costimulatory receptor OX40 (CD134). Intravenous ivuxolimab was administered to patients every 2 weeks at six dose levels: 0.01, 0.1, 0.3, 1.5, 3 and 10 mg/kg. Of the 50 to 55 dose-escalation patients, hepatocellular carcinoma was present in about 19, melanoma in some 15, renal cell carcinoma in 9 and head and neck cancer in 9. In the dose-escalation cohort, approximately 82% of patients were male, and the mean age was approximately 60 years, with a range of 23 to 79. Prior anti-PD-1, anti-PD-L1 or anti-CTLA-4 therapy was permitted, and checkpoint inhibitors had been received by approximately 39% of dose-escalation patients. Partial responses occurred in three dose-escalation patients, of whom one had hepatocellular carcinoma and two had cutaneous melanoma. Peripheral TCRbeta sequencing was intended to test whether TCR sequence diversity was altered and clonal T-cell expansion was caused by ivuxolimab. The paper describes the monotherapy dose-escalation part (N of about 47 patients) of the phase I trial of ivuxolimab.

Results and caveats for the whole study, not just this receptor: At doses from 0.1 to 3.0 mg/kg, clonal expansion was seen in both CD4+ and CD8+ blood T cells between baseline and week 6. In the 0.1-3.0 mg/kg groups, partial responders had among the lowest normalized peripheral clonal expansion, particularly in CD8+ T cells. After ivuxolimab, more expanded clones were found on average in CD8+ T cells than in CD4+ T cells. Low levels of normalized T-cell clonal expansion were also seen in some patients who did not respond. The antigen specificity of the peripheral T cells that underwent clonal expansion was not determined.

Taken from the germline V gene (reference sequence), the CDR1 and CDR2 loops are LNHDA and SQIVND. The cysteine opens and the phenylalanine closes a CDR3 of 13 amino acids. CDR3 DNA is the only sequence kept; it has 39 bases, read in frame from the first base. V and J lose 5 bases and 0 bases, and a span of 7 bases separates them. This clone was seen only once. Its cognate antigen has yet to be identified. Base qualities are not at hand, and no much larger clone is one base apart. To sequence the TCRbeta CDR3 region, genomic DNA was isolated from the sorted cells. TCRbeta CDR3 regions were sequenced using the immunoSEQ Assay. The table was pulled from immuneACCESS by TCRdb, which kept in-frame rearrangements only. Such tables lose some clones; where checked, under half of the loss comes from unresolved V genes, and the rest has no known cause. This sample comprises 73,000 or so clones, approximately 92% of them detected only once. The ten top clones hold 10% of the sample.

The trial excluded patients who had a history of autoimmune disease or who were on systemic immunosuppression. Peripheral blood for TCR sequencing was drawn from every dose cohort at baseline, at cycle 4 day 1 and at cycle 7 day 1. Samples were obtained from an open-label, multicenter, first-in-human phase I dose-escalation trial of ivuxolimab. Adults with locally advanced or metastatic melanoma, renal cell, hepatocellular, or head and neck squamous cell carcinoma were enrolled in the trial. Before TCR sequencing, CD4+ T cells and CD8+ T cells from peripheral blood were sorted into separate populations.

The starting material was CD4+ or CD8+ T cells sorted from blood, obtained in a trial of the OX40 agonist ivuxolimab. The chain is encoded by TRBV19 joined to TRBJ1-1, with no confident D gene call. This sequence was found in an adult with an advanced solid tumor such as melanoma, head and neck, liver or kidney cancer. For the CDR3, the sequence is CASSVRLNTEAFF. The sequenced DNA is TGTGCCAGTAGTGTCCGGTTGAACACTGAAGCTTTCTTT.